This TCR beta chain originates from a study of T-cell memory formation after mild COVID-19. Overall study results and limits: Still unconfirmed is whether the second-wave clones peaking on day 37 recognized SARS-CoV-2. Among CD4+ contracting clones, most were CM and EM, and CD8+ ones EMRA.

One entry per CDR3 protein results from TCRdb running MiXCR on the 5' RACE reads. Among hundreds of thousands of distinct CDR3 sequences, approximately 24% were seen once, and the ten largest hold roughly 8.7%. Deletions cut 3 bases from V and 0 bases from J, with 12 bases between. The V gene's germline CDR1 is GTSNPN and CDR2 SVGIG (reference sequence). The CDR3 length is 14 residues. This clonotype was seen more than once but under ten times. What it recognizes is unknown. The chain has TRBV30 and TRBJ2-7; tentatively, D is TRBD2 (6 bases). The material sequenced was PBMCs or a T cell subset sorted from them (not recorded which). The receptor's source is an adult woman who had mild COVID-19 (a few samples of this study predate the infection). Cell type and time point are not known. The CDR3, as DNA: TGTGCCTGGAGCGGAGGGCTTCGCTCCTACGAGCAGTACTTC. Encoded protein: CAWSGGLRSYEQYF.